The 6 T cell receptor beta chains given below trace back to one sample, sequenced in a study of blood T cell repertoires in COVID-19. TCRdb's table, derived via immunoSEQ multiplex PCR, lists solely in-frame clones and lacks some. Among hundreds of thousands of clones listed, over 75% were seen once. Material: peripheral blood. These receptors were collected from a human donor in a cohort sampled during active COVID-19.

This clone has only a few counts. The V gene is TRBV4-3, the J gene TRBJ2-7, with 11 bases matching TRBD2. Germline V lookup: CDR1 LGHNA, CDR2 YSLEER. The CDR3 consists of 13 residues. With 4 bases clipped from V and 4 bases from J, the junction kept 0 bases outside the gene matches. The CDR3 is CASSRTSGYEQYF. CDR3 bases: TGCGCCAGCAGCCGGACTAGCGGGTACGAGCAGTACTTC.

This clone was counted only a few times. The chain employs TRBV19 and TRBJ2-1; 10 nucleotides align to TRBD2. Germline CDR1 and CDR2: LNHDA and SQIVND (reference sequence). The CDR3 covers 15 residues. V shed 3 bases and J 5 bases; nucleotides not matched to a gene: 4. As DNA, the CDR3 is TGTGCCAGTAGTATGCAGAGCGGGAGGGACAATGAGCAGTTCTTC. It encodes CASSMQSGRDNEQFF.

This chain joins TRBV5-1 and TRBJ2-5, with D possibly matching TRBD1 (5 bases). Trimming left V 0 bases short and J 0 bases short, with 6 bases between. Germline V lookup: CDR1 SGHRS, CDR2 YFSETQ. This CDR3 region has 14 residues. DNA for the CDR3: TGCGCCAGCAGCTTGGGACAGAACCAAGAGACCCAGTACTTC. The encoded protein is CASSLGQNQETQYF.

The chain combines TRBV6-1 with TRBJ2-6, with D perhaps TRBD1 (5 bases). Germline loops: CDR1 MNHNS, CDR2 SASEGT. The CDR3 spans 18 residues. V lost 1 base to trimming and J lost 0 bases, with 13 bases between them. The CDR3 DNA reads TGTGCCAGCAGTGAAGTAGGGGTCTTTTTCTCTGGGGCCAACGTCCTGACTTTC. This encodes CASSEVGVFFSGANVLTF.

CDR3 DNA: TGCGCCAGCAGCCTCCTAAGGAGGGAAAAACTGTTTTTT. Its protein is CASSLLRREKLFF. The chain combines TRBV4-1 with TRBJ1-4, with D hard to call. Trimming removed 4 bases from V and 8 bases from J, with 11 bases in between. This CDR3 contains 13 residues. Germline loops: CDR1 MGHRA, CDR2 YSYEKL.

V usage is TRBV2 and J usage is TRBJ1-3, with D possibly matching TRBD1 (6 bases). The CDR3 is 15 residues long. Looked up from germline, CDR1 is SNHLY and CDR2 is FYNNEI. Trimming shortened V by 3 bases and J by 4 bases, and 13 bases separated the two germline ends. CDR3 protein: CASSDEGTRGNTIYF. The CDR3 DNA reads TGTGCCAGCAGTGATGAGGGGACACGAGGAAACACCATATATTTT.